Below are 20 T cell receptor beta chains sequenced from a single sample in a study of T cell responses to AZD1222 COVID-19 vaccine (dated by TCRdb to the early 2020s). Sample time point, as interpreted from the label and publication: about 28 days (+/-7) after the second vaccine dose. The library was built by means of the immunoSEQ multiplex PCR assay. The immuneACCESS repertoire file appears here via TCRdb, limited to in-frame rearrangements. These files lack a portion of the clones; in checked studies, under half of the deficit traces to unresolved V genes, and the cause of the others is not known. Here the sample has around 70,000 clones; 70% to 90% occur a single time. The ten largest account for approximately 1.3% of the sample. Sequenced material: peripheral blood, taken 28 days after the second AZD1222 dose. These receptors all stem from an adult who received the AZD1222 COVID-19 vaccine.

CDR3 bases: TGTGCCAGCATCCAGGGGGACAGGGACAAGGGAGAGCAGTACTTC. This translates into CASIQGDRDKGEQYF. The J gene is TRBJ2-7, the V gene TRBV7-9; 9 bases fit TRBD1. Germline-derived CDR1 and CDR2 are SEHNR and FQNEAQ (reference sequence). The CDR3 is made up of 15 amino acids. The V gene end was trimmed by 7 bases and the J gene end by 7 bases; junction bases not matched to a gene: 14. The full variable domain, in which reference TRBV7-9 and TRBJ2-7 provide the parts outside the CDR3, is DTGVSQNPRHKITKRGQNVTFRCDPISEHNRLYWYRQTLGQGPEFLTYFQNEAQLEKSRLLSDRFSAERPKGSFSTLEIQRTEQGDSAMYLCASIQGDRDKGEQYFGPGTRLTVT.

V usage is TRBV18 and J usage is TRBJ1-5; D ambiguous. CDR3 size: 14 residues. The V end was cut by 3 bases, the J end by 11 bases, with 17 bases between. From germline, CDR1 is KGHSH and CDR2 LQKENI. CDR3 DNA: TGTGCCAGCTCACCCACGGCCGCCCTTGTGGCCCAGCATTTT. Protein sequence: CASSPTAALVAQHF.

The chain combines TRBV13 with TRBJ1-4; D may be TRBD1 (6 bases). This CDR3 contains 17 residues. The V gene's germline CDR1 is PRHDT and CDR2 FYEKMQ (reference sequence). Trimming took off 5 bases at V and 2 bases at J, with 18 bases between the two ends. The CDR3 nucleotides are TGTGCCAGCAGCACGCGACAGGCTGACGCTACTAATGAAAAACTGTTTTTT. It yields the protein CASSTRQADATNEKLFF.

V usage is TRBV11-2 and J usage is TRBJ2-7; D is ambiguous. CDR3 length: 14 amino acids. CDR1 is SGHAT and CDR2 is FQNNGV in the germline V gene. The V end lost 2 bases, the J end lost 5 bases, and 13 bases lay between the germline ends. CDR3: CASSLRVLANEQYF. The CDR3 coding sequence is TGTGCCAGCAGCTTAAGGGTGTTGGCTAACGAGCAGTACTTC. The whole variable domain, filled in from reference TRBV11-2 and TRBJ2-7, reads EAGVAQSPRYKIIEKRQSVAFWCNPISGHATLYWYQQILGQGPKLLIQFQNNGVVDDSQLPKDRFSAERLKGVDSTLKIQPAKLEDSAVYLCASSLRVLANEQYFGPGTRLTVT.

CDR3 sequence: CASSLQGQPNSPLHF. As DNA, the CDR3 is TGTGCCAGCAGCCTCCAGGGACAGCCGAATTCACCCCTCCACTTT. The chain joins TRBV7-2 to TRBJ1-6; 7 positions agree with TRBD1. CDR1 and CDR2 (germline): SGHTA, FQGNSA. The length of the CDR3 is 15 residues. V shed 5 bases, J shed 7 bases, and the junction held 8 bases outside the gene matches.

The chain carries TRBV6-2 or TRBV6-3 and TRBJ2-7, with 9 bases aligning to TRBD1. Looked up from germline, CDR1 is MNHEY and CDR2 is SVGEGT. CDR3 length: 15 amino acids. J gave up 3 bases and V 6 bases, and 9 bases lay outside the gene matches. The DNA for the CDR3 is TGTGCCAGCAGCCTAGGACAGGGGATTTTCTACGAGCAGTACTTC. This encodes CASSLGQGIFYEQYF.

The chain is built from TRBV7-6 and TRBJ1-3; D possibly corresponds to TRBD1 (6 bases). The V and J ends lost 5 bases and 0 bases respectively, with 14 bases between them. This CDR3 has 16 amino acids. Germline V gene data show CDR1 as SGHVS and CDR2 as FNYEAQ. CDR3 coding DNA: TGTGCCAGCAGCAGGGGGGACACGAGCTCTGGAAACACCATATATTTT. Translating gives CASSRGDTSSGNTIYF.

The chain carries TRBV5-1 and TRBJ1-4, with D maybe TRBD1 (6 bases). In germline, CDR1 is SGHRS, CDR2 YFSETQ. The V end lost 3 bases, the J end lost 8 bases, and 20 bases lay between the germline ends. The CDR3 length is 16 residues. The CDR3 loop is CASSSLSGAGAEKLFF. In DNA, the CDR3 is TGCGCCAGCAGCTCTCTCTCAGGGGCGGGGGCGGAAAAACTGTTTTTT.

J is TRBJ2-4 and V is TRBV19, with TRBD1 as a possible D gene (7 bases). Germline CDR1 is LNHDA and CDR2 is SQIVND (reference sequence). V was pared by 5 bases and J by 7 bases, with 15 bases between. The CDR3 is made up of 14 amino acids. The CDR3 reads CASSAPGGGNIQYF. Written as DNA, the CDR3 is TGTGCCAGTAGTGCCCCAGGGGGAGGTAACATTCAGTACTTC.

The chain links TRBV2 to TRBJ2-7; D remains ambiguous. The ends were cut back, 9 bases at V and 4 bases at J, with 13 bases in the middle. The germline V gene has CDR1 SNHLY and CDR2 FYNNEI. The CDR3 is 12 amino acids. The CDR3 sequence is CARRKANYEQYF. The CDR3, as DNA: TGTGCCAGGCGAAAGGCCAATTACGAGCAGTACTTC.

The chain has TRBV27 and TRBJ1-6; D remains ambiguous. The length of the CDR3 is 15 residues. The V gene lost 4 bases and the J gene lost 13 bases, with 20 bases spanning the gap. Looked up from germline, CDR1 is MNHEY and CDR2 is SMNVEV (reference sequence). The CDR3 protein is CASSSSQARETPLHF. The CDR3 coding sequence is TGTGCCAGCAGTTCAAGCCAGGCTCGGGAGACCCCCCTCCACTTT.

The gene calls are TRBV7-8 and TRBJ1-2; 7 nucleotides line up with TRBD1. The V gene's germline CDR1 is SGHVS and CDR2 FQNEAQ. The junction had 7 bases not matched to a gene; V was cut back by 5 bases and J by 4 bases. The CDR3 length is 14 residues. The CDR3, as DNA: TGTGCCAGCAGCCCCCAGGGGGGCAGCTATGGCTACACCTTC. It is translated as CASSPQGGSYGYTF.

The gene calls are TRBV27 and TRBJ1-1; 7 bases are shared with TRBD1. CDR3 length: 17 residues. Trimming took 4 bases from V and 4 from J; bases not matched to a gene: 15. Per germline, CDR1 MNHEY and CDR2 SMNVEV (reference sequence). The CDR3 is CASSSFPGQTGGTEAFF. The CDR3 DNA reads TGTGCCAGCAGTTCGTTCCCGGGACAGACAGGAGGCACTGAAGCTTTCTTT.

The genes are TRBV5-1 and TRBJ1-6, with TRBD1 as a possible D gene (6 bases). The CDR3 has 15 residues. Trimming shortened V by 5 bases and J by 7 bases, and 16 bases separated the two germline ends. Per the germline V gene, CDR1 is SGHRS and CDR2 is YFSETQ. CDR3 sequence (DNA): TGCGCCAGCAGACAACCAGGGGTACGGAATTCACCCCTCCACTTT. Translated: CASRQPGVRNSPLHF.

The genes are TRBV20-1 and TRBJ2-1; 7 bases match TRBD2. The CDR3 has 15 residues. Germline V CDR1 and CDR2: DFQATT, SNEGSKA (reference sequence). Losses at the gene ends were 5 bases for V and 6 bases for J; bases not matched to a gene: 13. CDR3 sequence (DNA): TGCAGTGCTGGTGATAGCGGGCGGGACCCCAATGAGCAGTTCTTC. As protein: CSAGDSGRDPNEQFF.

This rearrangement joins TRBV7-3 to TRBJ2-1; D tentatively reads TRBD1 or TRBD2 (5 bases each). V was cut by 5 bases and J by 6 bases, with 20 bases left in between. CDR3 length: 16 amino acids. The germline CDR1 and CDR2 sequences are SGHTA and FQGTGA. The CDR3 nucleotides are TGTGCCAGCAGCCCACGAGGGACGGGAAGTCCCAATGAGCAGTTCTTC. Protein sequence: CASSPRGTGSPNEQFF.

This clone was recorded only once. The chain carries TRBV2 and TRBJ1-2; no clear D gene. Trimming took 6 bases from V and 8 from J, leaving 10 bases between them. The CDR3 runs 11 residues. Germline V gene sequence: CDR1 SNHLY, CDR2 FYNNEI. CDR3 amino acids: CASSYSFGYTF. Here the CDR3 DNA reads TGTGCCAGCAGCTACAGTTTCGGCTACACCTTC.

The genes are TRBV10-2 and TRBJ2-1, with a weak D call TRBD2 (6 bases). The CDR3 spans 12 residues. The V end lost 8 bases, the J end lost 8 bases, and 13 bases lay between the germline ends. Germline V lookup: CDR1 WSHSY, CDR2 SAAADI. CDR3 in amino acids: CASSSAGDEQFF. The DNA for the CDR3 is TGCGCCAGCTCTAGCGCTGGGGATGAGCAGTTCTTC.

The chain links TRBV23-1 to TRBJ2-1; D is perhaps TRBD2 (6 bases). TRBV23-1 has ORF status, its function being uncertain. There are 19 residues in the CDR3. Trimming removed 1 base at V and 0 bases at J, with 19 bases between. The DNA of the CDR3 is TGCGCCAGCAGTCAATGCTATCCCTTTGGGGACTGCTCCTACAATGAGCAGTTCTTC. Translated, it gives CASSQCYPFGDCSYNEQFF.

This chain links TRBV27 with TRBJ2-3; 7 nucleotides agree with TRBD2. Losses at the gene ends were 9 bases for V and 3 bases for J; bases not matched to a gene: 6. The CDR3 sequence is 13 residues long. The V gene's germline CDR1 is MNHEY and CDR2 SMNVEV (reference sequence). CDR3 DNA sequence: TGTGCCAGGAGGGGAGGGATGACAGATACGCAGTATTTT. Residues: CARRGGMTDTQYF.